This T cell receptor beta chain was sequenced for a study of immune cell composition in non-small cell lung cancer (dated by TCRdb to 2015 to 2018). Regarding the research as a whole: Histologic subtype was assigned using H&E plus p63, CK5, Napsin A and TTF-1 immunohistochemistry, mainly lung adenocarcinoma or squamous cell carcinoma. Using Adaptive Biotechnologies, the researchers ran TCR-beta sequencing on 34 paired NSCLC tumour and non-adjacent lung specimens, along with some 24 tumour-only specimens. In supplementary cohort #1, which comprised roughly 10 lung adenocarcinoma cases, paired tumour/lung TCR-beta sequencing was performed and TIL populations were generated so that tumour reactivity could be assessed. Four tumour specimens with TCR-beta data were rare histological subtypes and were excluded from the subtype comparisons. What the work shows at the level of the full study, not this receptor alone: Tumour-associated clones >0.5% occurred in nearly half of NSCLC cases: around 36% of adenocarcinomas versus 75% of squamous carcinomas. The reactivity cohort contained only roughly 11 cases, and the tumour-reactive clones were not shown to have sequences in common with the dominant in vivo tumour-associated clones. No significant correlation was found between smoking pack-years and tumour TCR-beta clonality. Across some ten adenocarcinoma cases, TIL tumour reactivity correlated strongly with maximal tumour-associated clone frequency but not with overall clonality.

Normal lung samples were non-adjacent lung tissue taken as far from the tumour as possible, at least 3 cm away, from the same patient. Genomic DNA was isolated with the QIAamp DNA kit from frozen aliquots of single-cell suspensions that had not been sorted. Tissues were received within 2 hours of resection and processed immediately into single-cell suspensions. Tissue was mechanically dissociated and enzymatically digested with DNase I, collagenase I and hyaluronidase for roughly 32 minutes at 37 °C, then filtered and RBC-lysed. This clone appeared a few times. Its antigen remains unidentified. Within one base of it there is no much larger clone, and no base qualities were kept. A two-step multiplex PCR amplified TCR-beta CDR3 regions from genomic DNA, and the second step of the PCR added Illumina-compatible adaptors. As a commercial immunoSEQ service, TCR-beta immunosequencing was carried out on an Illumina platform. The paper's processing steps were these. Two measures summarised the repertoires: productive clonality, and Top 10 Clones, meaning the percentage of T-cell templates coming from the ten most frequent sequences. Values of productive clonality ranged from 0 to 1, with a monoclonal population indicated by a value of 1. Sequences comprising at least 0.1% of tumour T-cell templates but absent from matched non-adjacent lung were defined as tumour-associated clones and were identified via log10 scatter plots. Student's t-tests were used for two-group comparisons, ANOVA for comparisons across stages, and linear regression for relationships, with analyses done in GraphPad Prism7 and R. Drawn from immuneACCESS, this table holds only the in-frame rearrangements with V and J called that TCRdb kept. Clones are partly lost; checked studies trace under half to an unresolved V gene and leave the rest unexplained. V, J and clone size reflect that table, while D and trimming were determined from the DNA. The sample table records about 4,900 clones; around 77% of these occur just once. Jointly, the top ten make up 11% to 15% of the sample.

The germline V gene (reference sequence) provides CDR1 PRHDT and CDR2 FYEKMQ. Between the V and J ends, shortened by 0 bases and 2 bases respectively, the junction contains 7 bases. The CDR3 sequence holds 14 residues, the cysteine and phenylalanine included. Here the CDR3 DNA is all that survives: 42 bases in frame from base 1. This TCR was recovered from a human donor with non-small cell lung cancer. Sequenced sample: non-adjacent lung tissue. Rearrangement joined TRBV13 to TRBJ1-2; no D segment can be confidently identified. In nucleotide form, the sequence is TGTGCCAGCAGCTTAGGGAGGGTCAACTATGGCTACACCTTC. Translated, this is CASSLGRVNYGYTF.